This T cell receptor beta chain comes out of a study of blood T cells in healthy people across ages. General study findings and limits: Naive and antigen-experienced cells could not be conclusively compared, given unsorted PBMCs. Significant beta diversity loss was already apparent by age 40, declining roughly linearly.

About this clonotype: Its antigen remains unidentified.

Looked up from germline, CDR1 is SGHRS and CDR2 is YFSETQ. The CDR3 loop spans 14 amino acids. V was trimmed by 4 bases and J by 3 bases, leaving 12 bases between them. A sample-barcoded 5' primer and a J-beta primer mix were used in a second PCR of roughly 7 to 12 cycles. Using its own MiXCR run on the 5' RACE reads, TCRdb lists one record per CDR3 protein. Counted here are about 1.1 million distinct CDR3 sequences, roughly two fifths occurring once; the ten biggest clones make up about an eighth. PBMCs were isolated at a quantity of at least 7 million per sample. Per individual sample, total RNA of at least 5.5 micrograms was extracted.

The rearrangement joins TRBV5-1 to TRBJ2-3; D may be TRBD2 (5 bases). This receptor was taken from a man younger than 35 in good health. The sample comprised blood. The CDR3 nucleotides read TGCGCCAGCAGCCCGGCGGGCCCTACAGATACGCAGTATTTT. It is translated as CASSPAGPTDTQYF.